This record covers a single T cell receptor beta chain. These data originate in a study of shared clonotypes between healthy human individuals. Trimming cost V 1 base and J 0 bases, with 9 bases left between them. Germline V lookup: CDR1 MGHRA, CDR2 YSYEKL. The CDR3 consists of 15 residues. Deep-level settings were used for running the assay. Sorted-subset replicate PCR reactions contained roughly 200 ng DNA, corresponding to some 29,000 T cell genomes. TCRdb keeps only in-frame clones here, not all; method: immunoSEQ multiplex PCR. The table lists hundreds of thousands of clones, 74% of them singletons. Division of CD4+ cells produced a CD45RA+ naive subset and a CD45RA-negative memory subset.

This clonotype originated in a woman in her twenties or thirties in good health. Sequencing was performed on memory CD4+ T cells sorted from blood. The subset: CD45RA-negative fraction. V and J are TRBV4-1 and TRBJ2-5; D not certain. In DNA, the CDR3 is TGCGCCAGCAGCCAAGGGGCGGCATACCAAGAGACCCAGTACTTC. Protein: CASSQGAAYQETQYF.